These 18 T cell receptor beta chains were sequenced from one sample in a study of Graves' ophthalmopathy and Graves' hyperthyroidism. As the template, RNA transcripts were used to amplify TCR beta CDR3 regions. Second-round multiplex PCR followed a first-round RT-PCR using HTBI primers. One entry per CDR3 protein results from TCRdb running MiXCR on the multiplex PCR reads. The sample contains 650,000 to 800,000 distinct CDR3 sequences, about two fifths of which appear only once. Sequencing input: peripheral blood. These receptors originate from an adult man with Graves' ophthalmopathy.

This clonotype was seen a single time. DNA of the CDR3: TGTGCCTGGAGCCCGGACAGGGTAAAGTCAAACACTGAAGCTTTCTTT. It codes for CAWSPDRVKSNTEAFF. The chain has TRBV19 and TRBJ1-1; 8 nucleotides agree with TRBD1. The CDR3 length is 16 residues. Germline CDR1 and CDR2: LNHDA and SQIVND (reference sequence). J gave up 2 bases and V 11 bases, and 16 bases lay outside the gene matches.

V is TRBV2 and J is TRBJ1-6, with D possibly matching TRBD1 (5 bases). Germline V gene sequence: CDR1 SNHLY, CDR2 FYNNEI. This CDR3 has 15 amino acids. Trimming took off 1 base at V and 7 bases at J, with 11 bases between the two ends. The CDR3 DNA reads as TGTGCCAGCAGTGAAGGGATGGGGCCCAATTCACCCCTCCACTTT. Translation: CASSEGMGPNSPLHF.

Regarding this clonotype: A read error may explain this, as a much larger clone is one base away. V usage is TRBV2 and J usage is TRBJ2-7; D unclear. Per the germline V gene, CDR1 is SNHLY and CDR2 is FYNNEI. The CDR3 is made up of 15 amino acids. This chain's CDR3 is CASSDVAASLYGQYF. CDR3 coding DNA: TGTGCCAGCAGTGATGTGGCAGCTTCACTTTACGGGCAGTACTTC.

This rearrangement joins TRBV6-4 to TRBJ1-2, with D perhaps matching TRBD1 (6 bases). V was pared by 7 bases and J by 4 bases, with 16 bases between. The CDR3 has 14 residues. Germline assignment: CDR1 MRHNA and CDR2 SNTAGT. The CDR3 protein is CASTKGQTLYGYTF. The CDR3 nucleotides are TGTGCCAGCACTAAGGGACAAACTCTCTATGGCTACACCTTC.

J is TRBJ1-4 and V is TRBV24-1; D is unclear. CDR1 is KGHDR, CDR2 SFDVKD, per germline. Trimming took off 7 bases at V and 2 bases at J, with 13 bases between the two ends. This CDR3 region has 15 residues. The CDR3 is CATSKATGTNEKLFF. CDR3 in DNA: TGTGCCACCAGCAAGGCAACCGGTACTAATGAAAAACTGTTTTTT.

Many counts were recorded for this clonotype. This sequence joins TRBV24-1 and TRBJ1-2; TRBD1 matches 7 bases. The CDR3 totals 15 residues. Trimming took 5 bases from V and 5 from J; bases not matched to a gene: 10. Germline V gives CDR1 KGHDR, CDR2 SFDVKD. The CDR3: CATSAPTGTDYGYTF. As DNA, the CDR3 is TGTGCCACCAGTGCCCCCACCGGGACAGATTATGGCTACACCTTC.

This clonotype was recorded at least ten times. The CDR3 sequence is CSARDSAIGNTEAFF. The CDR3 DNA sequence: TGCAGTGCTAGAGATTCCGCTATCGGGAACACTGAAGCTTTCTTT. The rearrangement uses TRBV20-1 and TRBJ1-1; the D is unclear. Trimming pared 0 bases from V and 1 base from J, leaving 12 bases between. Germline lookup yields CDR1 DFQATT and CDR2 SNEGSKA (reference sequence). CDR3 length: 15 residues.

The CDR3 DNA reads TGTGCCAGCAGCCAGGGAATAAGTTCCTACGAGCAGTACTTC. The encoded protein is CASSQGISSYEQYF. V usage is TRBV14 and J usage is TRBJ2-7; D is ambiguous. Germline V CDR1 and CDR2: SGHDN, FVKESK. The CDR3 is 14 amino acids. V shed 3 bases and J shed 1 base, with 10 bases lying between them.

A note on this clonotype: A much bigger clone sits one base away, suggesting this may be a read error. The J gene is TRBJ2-2, the V gene TRBV19, with 8 bases lining up with TRBD1. CDR1 and CDR2 from the germline V gene are LNHDA and SQIVND (reference sequence). The CDR3 is 13 amino acids. Trimming at V came to 6 bases and at J to 6 bases, leaving 3 bases not matched to a gene. CDR3 sequence reads: CASRGQEAGELFF. CDR3 DNA sequence: TGTGCCAGTAGGGGACAGGAGGCCGGGGAGCTGTTTTTT.

In this sample, this clonotype turned up many times. The V gene is TRBV9, the J gene TRBJ1-1; the match to TRBD1 covers 9 bases. This CDR3 has 14 amino acids. CDR1 is SGDLS, CDR2 YYNGEE, per germline. Trimming took 0 bases from V and 9 from J; bases not matched to a gene: 6. The CDR3: CASSVEDRGTKAFF. Written as DNA, the CDR3 is TGTGCCAGCAGCGTAGAGGACAGGGGTACCAAAGCTTTCTTT.

The chain employs TRBV19 and TRBJ1-6; D is possibly TRBD1 (5 bases). Germline values: CDR1 LNHDA, CDR2 SQIVND (reference sequence). The CDR3 is made up of 17 amino acids. Deletions cut 0 bases from V and 8 bases from J, with 17 bases between. CDR3 coding DNA: TGTGCCAGTAGTATAGATCTATCGGGGACCGAGTATTCACCCCTCCACTTT. Protein product: CASSIDLSGTEYSPLHF. The entire variable domain, with the rest obtained from reference TRBV19 and TRBJ1-6, is as follows: DGGITQSPKYLFRKEGQNVTLSCEQNLNHDAMYWYRQDPGQGLRLIYYSQIVNDFQKGDIAEGYSVSREKKESFPLTVTSAQKNPTAFYLCASSIDLSGTEYSPLHFGNGTRLTVT.

The chain carries TRBV25-1 and TRBJ2-6, with D possibly being TRBD1 (6 bases). CDR3 size: 18 residues. Trimming removed 8 bases from V and 4 bases from J, with 24 bases in between. Germline-derived CDR1 and CDR2 are MGHDK and SYGVNS. This CDR3 reads CASVGETGRTGGANVLTF. In DNA form, the CDR3 reads TGTGCCAGCGTTGGTGAGACAGGCCGGACGGGGGGGGCCAACGTCCTGACTTTC.

On this clonotype itself: An end of the junction does not agree with germline; a read error may underlie this. The rearrangement links TRBV11-2 to TRBJ2-2, with D perhaps matching TRBD1 or TRBD2 (5 bases each). The germline gives CDR1 SGHAT, CDR2 FQNNGV. CDR3 length equals 18 residues. The CDR3 DNA reads as TGTGCCAGCAGCCAGAGGGGTAGGACACACCTAAACACCGAGGAGCTGTTTTTT. As protein: CASSQRGRTHLNTEELFF.

The chain combines TRBV10-3 with TRBJ2-7; D is ambiguous. The germline CDR1 and CDR2 sequences are ENHRY and SYGVKD. Trimming stripped 2 bases from V and 0 bases from J, with 5 bases between. The CDR3 length is 13 residues. The CDR3 DNA reads TGTGCCATCAGTGAGACAGACTCCTACGAGCAGTACTTC. Its protein product is CAISETDSYEQYF.

About this clonotype itself: A clone one base away is much larger, so this may be a read error. The chain links TRBV10-3 to TRBJ2-3; D is ambiguous. Germline V gene sequence: CDR1 ENHRY, CDR2 SYGVKD. CDR3 length equals 11 residues. V lost 3 bases to trimming and J lost 5 bases, with 3 bases between them. The CDR3 sequence: CAISEGDTQYF. The CDR3 DNA reads as TGTGCCATCAGTGAAGGAGATACGCAGTATTTT.

This chain links TRBV10-2 with TRBJ2-7; 8 nucleotides agree with TRBD1. The J call may be in error: the DNA end matches TRBJ2-1 better. There are 15 residues in the CDR3. From germline, CDR1 is WSHSY and CDR2 SAAADI. CDR3 nucleotide sequence: TGCGCCAGCAGCACCGGGACAGGAAACTACAATGAGCAGTTCTTC. Translation: CASSTGTGNYNEQFF.

This clonotype appeared a single time. An end of the junction differs from the germline gene, which may be a read error. CDR3 region: CASSQGGAGQETQYF. The CDR3 DNA follows: TGTGCCAGCAGCCAAGGGGGAGCGGGTCAAGAGACCCAGTACTTC. The J gene is TRBJ2-5, the V gene TRBV4-1, with D perhaps given as TRBD1 or TRBD2 (6 bases each). Germline-derived CDR1 and CDR2 are MGHRA and YSYEKL. This CDR3 has 15 residues.

On this clonotype: A single base separates this from a much larger clone, so it may be a read error. The chain links TRBV7-9 to TRBJ1-2, with 8 nucleotides matching TRBD1. The CDR3 has 16 amino acids. V trimming: 4 bases; J trimming: 6 bases; junction bases outside the gene matches: 13. Germline V gene lookup returns CDR1 SEHNR and CDR2 FQNEAQ (reference sequence). The CDR3 DNA is TGTGCCAGCAGCTACTCGGGACAGGCAGAAATCCATGGCTACACCTTC. As protein: CASSYSGQAEIHGYTF.